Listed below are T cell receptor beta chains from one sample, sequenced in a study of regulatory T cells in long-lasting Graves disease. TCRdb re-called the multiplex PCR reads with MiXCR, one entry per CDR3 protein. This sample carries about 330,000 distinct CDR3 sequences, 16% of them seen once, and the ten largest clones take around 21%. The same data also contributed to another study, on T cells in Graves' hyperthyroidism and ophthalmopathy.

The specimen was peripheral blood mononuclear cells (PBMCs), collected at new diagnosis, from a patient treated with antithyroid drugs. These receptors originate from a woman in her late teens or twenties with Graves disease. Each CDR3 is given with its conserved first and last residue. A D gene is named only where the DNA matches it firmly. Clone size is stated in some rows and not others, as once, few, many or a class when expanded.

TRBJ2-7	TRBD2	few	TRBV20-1	CSASSRETTYEQYF	TGCAGTGCTAGCTCGCGGGAGACAACCTACGAGCAGTACTTC
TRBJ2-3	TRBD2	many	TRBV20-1	CSAGRASGSQDTQYF	TGCAGTGCCGGTAGGGCTAGCGGGTCACAAGATACGCAGTATTTT
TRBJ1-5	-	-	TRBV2	CASIEPRGGNQPQHF	TGTGCCAGCATCGAACCAAGGGGCGGCAATCAGCCCCAGCATTTT
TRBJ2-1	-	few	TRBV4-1	CASSQSGLSYNEQFF	TGCGCCAGCAGCCAAAGCGGGCTCTCCTACAATGAGCAGTTCTTC
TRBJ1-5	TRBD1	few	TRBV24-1	CATSSTGVGNQPQHF	TGTGCCACCAGTTCGACAGGGGTAGGCAATCAGCCCCAGCATTTT
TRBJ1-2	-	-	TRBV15	CATSSRRASNYGYTF	TGTGCCACCAGCAGTCGGAGAGCGAGTAACTATGGCTACACCTTC
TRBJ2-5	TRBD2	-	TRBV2	CASSHRTSSKETQYF	TGTGCCAGCAGTCATAGGACTAGCTCAAAAGAGACCCAGTACTTC
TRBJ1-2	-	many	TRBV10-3	CAISVGRDYTF	TGTGCCATCAGTGTTGGACGAGACTACACCTTC
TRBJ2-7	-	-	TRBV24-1	CATSAGHPFTYEQYF	TGTGCCACCAGTGCGGGACACCCGTTTACTTACGAGCAGTACTTC
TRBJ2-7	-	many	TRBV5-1	CASSLVPTDSYEQYF	TGCGCCAGCAGCTTGGTCCCGACCGATTCCTACGAGCAGTACTTC
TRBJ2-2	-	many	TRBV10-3	CAINPGANTGELFF	TGTGCCATCAACCCAGGCGCGAACACCGGGGAGCTGTTTTTT
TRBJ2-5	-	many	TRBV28	CASRLTEETQYF	TGTGCCAGCAGGTTGACAGAGGAGACCCAGTACTTC
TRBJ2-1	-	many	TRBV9	CASSVERGLRNEQFF	TGTGCCAGCAGCGTAGAGAGGGGACTCCGCAATGAGCAGTTCTTC
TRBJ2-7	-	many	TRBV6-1	CASSAYWTGRDYEQYF	TGTGCCAGCAGTGCGTACTGGACAGGGAGGGATTACGAGCAGTACTTC
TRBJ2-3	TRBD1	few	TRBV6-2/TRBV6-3	CASSYSTGRGTDTQYF	TGTGCCAGCAGTTACTCGACAGGCAGGGGGACAGATACGCAGTATTTT
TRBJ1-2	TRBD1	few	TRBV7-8	CASSGDRAERGNGYTF	TGTGCCAGCAGCGGGGACAGGGCCGAACGGGGAAATGGCTACACCTTC
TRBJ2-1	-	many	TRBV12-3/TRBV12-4	CASSFNRAYNEQFF	TGTGCCAGCAGTTTTAACAGGGCCTACAATGAGCAGTTCTTC
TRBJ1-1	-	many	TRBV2	CASSEYENTEAFF	TGTGCCAGCAGTGAATATGAAAACACTGAAGCTTTCTTT
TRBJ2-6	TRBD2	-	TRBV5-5	CASSPGAGALSGANVLTF	TGCGCCAGCAGCCCCGGAGCGGGGGCTCTATCTGGGGCCAACGTCCTGACTTTC
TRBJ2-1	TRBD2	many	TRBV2	CASTRLAGGRNEQFF	TGTGCCAGCACCCGACTAGCGGGGGGGCGTAATGAGCAGTTCTTC
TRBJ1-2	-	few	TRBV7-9	CASSLDFSSNGYTF	TGTGCCAGCAGCTTAGACTTCAGTTCGAACGGCTACACCTTC
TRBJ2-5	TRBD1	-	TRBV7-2	CASSLKKDRRYQETQYF	TGTGCCAGCAGCTTAAAAAAGGACAGGAGGTACCAAGAGACCCAGTACTTC
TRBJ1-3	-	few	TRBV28	CASSSPNRSGNTIYF	TGTGCCAGCAGCTCACCCAACCGCTCTGGAAACACCATATATTTT
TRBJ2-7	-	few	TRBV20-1	CSARGGGGGSYEQYF	TGCAGTGCTAGAGGGGGGGGAGGGGGTTCCTACGAGCAGTACTTC
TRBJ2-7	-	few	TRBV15	CATSRGWGGATYEQYF	TGTGCCACCAGCAGAGGGTGGGGCGGGGCGACCTACGAGCAGTACTTC
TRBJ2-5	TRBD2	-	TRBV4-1	CASSPLGLAGSSKETQYF	TGCGCCAGCAGCCCCCTAGGACTAGCGGGGTCCTCAAAAGAGACCCAGTACTTC
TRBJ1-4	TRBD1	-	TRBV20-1	CSAPDRTATNEKLFF	TGCAGTGCCCCGGACAGGACTGCAACTAATGAAAAACTGTTTTTT
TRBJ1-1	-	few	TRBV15	CATSREGTRNTEAFF	TGTGCCACCAGCAGAGAAGGGACAAGGAACACTGAAGCTTTCTTT
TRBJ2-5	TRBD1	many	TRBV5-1	CASSSPGTGAVQETQYF	TGCGCCAGCAGCTCGCCCGGGACAGGTGCGGTTCAAGAGACCCAGTACTTC
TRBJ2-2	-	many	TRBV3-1	CASSPAGETLPHTGELFF	TGTGCCAGCAGCCCGGCCGGGGAGACATTACCCCACACCGGGGAGCTGTTTTTT
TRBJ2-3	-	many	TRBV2	CASGRLVGTDTQYF	TGTGCCAGCGGCAGACTAGTAGGCACAGATACGCAGTATTTT
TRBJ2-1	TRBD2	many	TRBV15	CATSSRLAGVPEQFF	TGTGCCACCAGCTCTAGACTAGCGGGAGTCCCTGAGCAGTTCTTC
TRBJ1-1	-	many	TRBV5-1	CASSLEGQNTEAFF	TGCGCCAGCAGCTTGGAGGGACAGAACACTGAAGCTTTCTTT
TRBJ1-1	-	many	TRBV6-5	CASSYSMLDTGGTEAFF	TGTGCCAGCAGTTACTCGATGCTGGACACGGGAGGCACTGAAGCTTTCTTT
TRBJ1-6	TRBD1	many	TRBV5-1	CASSFQRTGESPLHF	TGCGCCAGCAGCTTTCAAAGGACAGGAGAATCACCCCTCCACTTT
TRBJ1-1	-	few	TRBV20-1	CSALWRAGNTEAFF	TGCAGTGCTCTTTGGAGGGCGGGGAACACTGAAGCTTTCTTT
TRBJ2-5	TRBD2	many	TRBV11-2	CASSSGTSGGALETQYF	TGTGCCAGCAGCTCCGGGACTAGCGGGGGGGCCTTAGAGACCCAGTACTTC
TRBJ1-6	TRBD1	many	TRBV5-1	CASSLPGQGNSPLHF	TGCGCCAGCAGCTTGCCGGGACAGGGGAATTCACCCCTCCACTTT